This T cell receptor (beta chain) was found in a study of blood T cells in healthy people across ages. Whole-study findings and limits: A roughly linear age-dependent decrease characterized TCR beta diversity per million T cells.

This clonotype came up once. Its specificity is not known. The CDR3 spans 14 residues. Germline V CDR1 and CDR2: DFQATT, SNEGSKA (reference sequence). The V segment lost 1 base and the J segment 4 bases; nucleotides outside the gene matches: 6. Then a second PCR, running roughly 6 to 12 cycles, was carried out with a sample-barcoded 5' primer and a J-beta primer mix. Each sample provided no less than 2.5 million CDR3-containing paired-end reads. Using its own MiXCR run on the 5' RACE reads, TCRdb lists one record per CDR3 protein. This repertoire shows 800,000 or so distinct CDR3 sequences, 20% to 25% found once; its top ten account for roughly 3.5%. These same records also appear under a second study, on T cells of mothers and their children. As reported in that work: Material was donated by three healthy Caucasian mothers and their six children. No persistent microchimeric T cell clones were detected at about 100 clones per million clonotypes sensitivity.

Input material: blood. The J gene is TRBJ2-5, the V gene TRBV20-1; 7 bases map to TRBD2. The source is a boy under 18 in good health. CDR3 residues: CSARVGLVRETQYF. In nucleotides, the CDR3 is TGCAGTGCTAGAGTCGGACTAGTCAGAGAGACCCAGTACTTC.